The T cell receptor beta chain described here comes from a study of cytomegalovirus exposure and HLA in healthy donors. The PCR employed 60 Vbeta primers together with 13 Jbeta primers. Generated by immunoSEQ multiplex PCR, the TCRdb table keeps only in-frame clones and is missing some. Recorded for this sample: about 54,000 clones. The CDR3 covers 15 residues. CDR1 is KGHSH and CDR2 is LQKENI in the germline V gene. Trimming pared 4 bases from V and 1 base from J, leaving 13 bases between. Sequencing was done on a sample of PBMCs. The sequence was collected from a woman between 40 and 50 years old in good health and CMV-seronegative. The chain carries TRBV18 and TRBJ1-1, with D maybe TRBD1 (6 bases). The DNA for the CDR3 is TGTGCCAGCTCACGTAGTCAGGGGCCGAACACTGAAGCTTTCTTT. This codes for CASSRSQGPNTEAFF.